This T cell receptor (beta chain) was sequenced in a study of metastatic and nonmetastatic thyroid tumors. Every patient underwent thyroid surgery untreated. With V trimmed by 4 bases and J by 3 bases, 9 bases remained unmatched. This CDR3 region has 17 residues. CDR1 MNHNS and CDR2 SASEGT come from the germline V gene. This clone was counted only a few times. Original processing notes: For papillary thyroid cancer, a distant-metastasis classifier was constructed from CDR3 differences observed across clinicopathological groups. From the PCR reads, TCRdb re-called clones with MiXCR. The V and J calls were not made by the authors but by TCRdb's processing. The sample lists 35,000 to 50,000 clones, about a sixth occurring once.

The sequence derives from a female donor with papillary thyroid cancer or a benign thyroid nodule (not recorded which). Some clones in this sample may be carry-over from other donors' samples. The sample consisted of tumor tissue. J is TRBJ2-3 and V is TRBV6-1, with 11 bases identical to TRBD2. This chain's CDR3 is CASSGGLAGGPTDTQYF. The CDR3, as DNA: TGTGCCAGCAGTGGAGGATTAGCGGGAGGGCCTACAGATACGCAGTATTTT.